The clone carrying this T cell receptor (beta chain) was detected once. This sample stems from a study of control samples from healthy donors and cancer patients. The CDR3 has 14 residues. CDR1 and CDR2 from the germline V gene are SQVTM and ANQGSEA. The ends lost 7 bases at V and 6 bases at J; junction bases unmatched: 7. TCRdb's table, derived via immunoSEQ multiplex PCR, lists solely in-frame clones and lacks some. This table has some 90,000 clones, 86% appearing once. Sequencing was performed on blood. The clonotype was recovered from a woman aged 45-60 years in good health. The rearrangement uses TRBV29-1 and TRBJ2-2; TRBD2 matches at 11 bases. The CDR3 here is CSASTSGSAGELFF. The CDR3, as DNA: TGCAGCGCCTCAACTAGCGGGAGCGCCGGGGAGCTGTTTTTT.